This T cell receptor beta chain emerged from a study of CD8+CD57+ T cells in acquired aplastic anemia. Across the study: Recorded DNA amounts for sorted CD4+ and CD8+ cells had an average of roughly 3.4 ug.

CDR3 size: 14 residues. Germline CDR1 LNHNV, CDR2 YYDKDF (reference sequence). Trimming removed 0 bases at V and 3 bases at J, with 8 bases between. Researchers used genomic DNA as the template to profile TCR beta VDJ and CDR3. One entry per CDR3 protein, called by TCRdb with MiXCR from the reads. The data show a few hundred thousand distinct CDR3 sequences, 45% to 70% seen once. Sequenced sample: sorted CD4+, CD8+, or CD8+CD57+ T cells (not recorded which) from PBMCs. V and J are TRBV15 and TRBJ2-5, with D hard to call. This TCR derives from a human donor with severe aplastic anemia or a healthy control (not recorded which). Here the CDR3 reads CATSRDRAEETQYF. The CDR3 DNA follows: TGTGCCACCAGCAGAGATAGGGCAGAAGAGACCCAGTACTTC.